This T cell receptor (beta chain) is from a study of blood T cell repertoires in COVID-19. The overall study: Samples came from the United States, Italy and Spain, spanning acute and convalescent COVID-19. Sources were T cells, B-cell-depleted T cells, or PBMCs; the material itself was cDNA or gDNA.

Followed over time, Seattle patients had been enrolled while infection was active. In the study's own analysis: Reference gene primer amplification gave estimated nucleated cell counts. The repertoire was sequenced with immunoSEQ multiplex PCR; TCRdb's copy has only in-frame clones and lacks some. Clonal size and the V and J genes are those of that table, whereas D and trimming came from the DNA. Of a few hundred thousand clones in the sample, nearly 90% were seen once. Trimming pared 2 bases from V and 5 bases from J, leaving 9 bases between. This CDR3 has 13 residues. In germline, CDR1 is SEHNR, CDR2 FQNEAQ (reference sequence).

This sequence was found in a woman between 55 and 75 years old with COVID-19, enrolled during active disease. The specimen was peripheral blood. This chain connects TRBV7-9 to TRBJ1-1; D remains ambiguous. The DNA of the CDR3 is TGTGCCAGCAGCTTACGGGGAGTGACTGAAGCTTTCTTT. Amino acids: CASSLRGVTEAFF. Full variable domain (outside the CDR3, taken from reference TRBV7-9 and TRBJ1-1): DTGVSQNPRHKITKRGQNVTFRCDPISEHNRLYWYRQTLGQGPEFLTYFQNEAQLEKSRLLSDRFSAERPKGSFSTLEIQRTEQGDSAMYLCASSLRGVTEAFFGQGTRLTVV.